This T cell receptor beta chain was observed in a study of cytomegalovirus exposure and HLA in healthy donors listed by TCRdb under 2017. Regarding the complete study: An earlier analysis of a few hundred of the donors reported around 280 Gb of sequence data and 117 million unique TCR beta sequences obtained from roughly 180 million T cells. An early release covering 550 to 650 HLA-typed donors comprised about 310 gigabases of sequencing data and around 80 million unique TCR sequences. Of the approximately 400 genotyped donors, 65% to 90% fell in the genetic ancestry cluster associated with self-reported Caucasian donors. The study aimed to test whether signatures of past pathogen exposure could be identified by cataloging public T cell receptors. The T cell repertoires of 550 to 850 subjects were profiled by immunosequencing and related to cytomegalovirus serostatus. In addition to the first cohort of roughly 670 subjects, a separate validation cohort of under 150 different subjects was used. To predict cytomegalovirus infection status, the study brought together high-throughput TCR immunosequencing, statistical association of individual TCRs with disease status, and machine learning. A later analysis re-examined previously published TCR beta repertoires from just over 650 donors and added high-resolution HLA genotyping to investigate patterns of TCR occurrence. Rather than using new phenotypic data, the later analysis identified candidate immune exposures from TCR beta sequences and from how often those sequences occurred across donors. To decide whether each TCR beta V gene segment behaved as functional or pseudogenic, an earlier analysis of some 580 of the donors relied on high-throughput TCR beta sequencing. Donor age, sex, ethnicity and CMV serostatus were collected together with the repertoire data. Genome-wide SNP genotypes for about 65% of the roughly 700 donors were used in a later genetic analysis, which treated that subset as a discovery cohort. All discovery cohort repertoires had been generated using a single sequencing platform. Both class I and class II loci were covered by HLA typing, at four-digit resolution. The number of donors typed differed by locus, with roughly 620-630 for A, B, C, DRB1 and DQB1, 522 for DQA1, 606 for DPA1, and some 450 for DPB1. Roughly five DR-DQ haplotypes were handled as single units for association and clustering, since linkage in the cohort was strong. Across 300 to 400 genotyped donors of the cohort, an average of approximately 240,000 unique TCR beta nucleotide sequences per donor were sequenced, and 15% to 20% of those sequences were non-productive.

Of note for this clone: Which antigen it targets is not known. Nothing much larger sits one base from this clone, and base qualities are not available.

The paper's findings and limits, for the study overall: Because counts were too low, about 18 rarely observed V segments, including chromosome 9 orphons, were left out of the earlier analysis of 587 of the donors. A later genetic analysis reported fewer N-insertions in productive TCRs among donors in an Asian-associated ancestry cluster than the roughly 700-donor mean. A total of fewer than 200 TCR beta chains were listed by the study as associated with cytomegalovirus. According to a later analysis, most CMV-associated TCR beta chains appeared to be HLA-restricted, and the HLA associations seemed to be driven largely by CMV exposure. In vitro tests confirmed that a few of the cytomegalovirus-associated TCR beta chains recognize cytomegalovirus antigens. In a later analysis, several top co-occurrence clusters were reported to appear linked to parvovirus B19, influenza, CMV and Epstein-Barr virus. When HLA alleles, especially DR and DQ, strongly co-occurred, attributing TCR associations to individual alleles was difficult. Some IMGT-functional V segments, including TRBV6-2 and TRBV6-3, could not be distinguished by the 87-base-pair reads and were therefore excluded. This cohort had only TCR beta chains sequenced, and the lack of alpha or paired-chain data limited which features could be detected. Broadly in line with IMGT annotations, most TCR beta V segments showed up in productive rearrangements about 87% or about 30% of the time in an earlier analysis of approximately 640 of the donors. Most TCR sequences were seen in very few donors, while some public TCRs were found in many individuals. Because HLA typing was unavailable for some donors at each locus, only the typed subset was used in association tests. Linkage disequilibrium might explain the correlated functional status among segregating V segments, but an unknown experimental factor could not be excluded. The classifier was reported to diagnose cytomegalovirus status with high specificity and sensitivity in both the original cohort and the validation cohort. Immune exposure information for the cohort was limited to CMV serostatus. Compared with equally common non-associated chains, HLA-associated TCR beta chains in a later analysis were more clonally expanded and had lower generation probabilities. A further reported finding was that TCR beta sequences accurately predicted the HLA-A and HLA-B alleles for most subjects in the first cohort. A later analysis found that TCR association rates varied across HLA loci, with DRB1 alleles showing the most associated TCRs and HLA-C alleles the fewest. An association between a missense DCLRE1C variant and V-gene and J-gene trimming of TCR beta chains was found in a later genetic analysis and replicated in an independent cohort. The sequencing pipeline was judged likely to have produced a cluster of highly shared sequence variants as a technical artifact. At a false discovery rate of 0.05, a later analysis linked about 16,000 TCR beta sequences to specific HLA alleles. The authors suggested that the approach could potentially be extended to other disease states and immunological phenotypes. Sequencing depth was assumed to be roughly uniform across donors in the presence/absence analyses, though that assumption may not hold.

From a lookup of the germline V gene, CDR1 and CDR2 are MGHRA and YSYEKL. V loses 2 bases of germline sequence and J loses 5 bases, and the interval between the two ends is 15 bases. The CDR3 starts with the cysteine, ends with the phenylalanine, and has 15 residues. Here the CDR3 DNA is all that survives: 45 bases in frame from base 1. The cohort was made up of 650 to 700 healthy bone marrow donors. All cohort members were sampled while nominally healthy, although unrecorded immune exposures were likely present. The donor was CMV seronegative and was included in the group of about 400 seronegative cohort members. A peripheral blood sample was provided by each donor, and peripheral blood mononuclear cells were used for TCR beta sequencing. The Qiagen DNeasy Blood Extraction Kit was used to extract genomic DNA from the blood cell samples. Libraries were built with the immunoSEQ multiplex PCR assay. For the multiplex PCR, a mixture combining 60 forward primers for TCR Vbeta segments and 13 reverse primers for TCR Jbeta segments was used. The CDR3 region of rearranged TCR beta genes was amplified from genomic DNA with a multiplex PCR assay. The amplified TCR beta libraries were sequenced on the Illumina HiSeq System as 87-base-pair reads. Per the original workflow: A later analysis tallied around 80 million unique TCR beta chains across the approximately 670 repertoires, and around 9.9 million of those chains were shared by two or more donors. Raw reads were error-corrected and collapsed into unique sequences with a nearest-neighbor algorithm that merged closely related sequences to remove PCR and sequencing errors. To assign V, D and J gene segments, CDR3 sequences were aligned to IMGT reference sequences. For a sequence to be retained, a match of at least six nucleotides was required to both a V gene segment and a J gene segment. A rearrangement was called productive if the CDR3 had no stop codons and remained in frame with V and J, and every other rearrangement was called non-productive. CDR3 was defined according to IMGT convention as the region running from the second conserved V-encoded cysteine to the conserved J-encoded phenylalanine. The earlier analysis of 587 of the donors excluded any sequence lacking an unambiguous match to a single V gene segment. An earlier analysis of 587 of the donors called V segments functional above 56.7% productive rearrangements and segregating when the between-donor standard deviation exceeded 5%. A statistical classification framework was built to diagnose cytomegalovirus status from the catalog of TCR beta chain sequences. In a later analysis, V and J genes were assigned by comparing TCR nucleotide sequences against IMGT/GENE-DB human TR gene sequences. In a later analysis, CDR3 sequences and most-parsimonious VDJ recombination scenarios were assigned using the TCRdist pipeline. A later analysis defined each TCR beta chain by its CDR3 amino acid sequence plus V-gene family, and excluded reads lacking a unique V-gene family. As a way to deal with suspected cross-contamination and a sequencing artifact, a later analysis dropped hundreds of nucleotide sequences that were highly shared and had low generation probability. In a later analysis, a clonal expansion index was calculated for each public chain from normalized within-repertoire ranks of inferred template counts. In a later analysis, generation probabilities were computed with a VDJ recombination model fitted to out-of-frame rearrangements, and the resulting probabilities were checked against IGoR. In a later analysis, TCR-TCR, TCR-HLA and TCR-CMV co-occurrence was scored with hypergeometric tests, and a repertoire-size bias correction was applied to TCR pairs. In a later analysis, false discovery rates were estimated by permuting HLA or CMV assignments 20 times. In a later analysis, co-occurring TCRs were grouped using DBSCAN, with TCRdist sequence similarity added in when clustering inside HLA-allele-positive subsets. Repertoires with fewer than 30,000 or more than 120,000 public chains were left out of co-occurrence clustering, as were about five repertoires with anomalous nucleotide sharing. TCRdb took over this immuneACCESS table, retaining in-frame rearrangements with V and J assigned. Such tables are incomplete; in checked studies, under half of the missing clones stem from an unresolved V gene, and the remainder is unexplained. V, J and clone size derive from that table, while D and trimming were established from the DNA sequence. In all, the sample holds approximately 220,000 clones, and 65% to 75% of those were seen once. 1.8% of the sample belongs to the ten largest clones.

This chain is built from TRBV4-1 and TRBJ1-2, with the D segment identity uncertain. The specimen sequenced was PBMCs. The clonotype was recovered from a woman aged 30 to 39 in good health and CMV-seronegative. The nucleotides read TGCGCCAGCAGCCAAACTTTCTTAGTCGGGTATGGCTACACCTTC. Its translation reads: CASSQTFLVGYGYTF.